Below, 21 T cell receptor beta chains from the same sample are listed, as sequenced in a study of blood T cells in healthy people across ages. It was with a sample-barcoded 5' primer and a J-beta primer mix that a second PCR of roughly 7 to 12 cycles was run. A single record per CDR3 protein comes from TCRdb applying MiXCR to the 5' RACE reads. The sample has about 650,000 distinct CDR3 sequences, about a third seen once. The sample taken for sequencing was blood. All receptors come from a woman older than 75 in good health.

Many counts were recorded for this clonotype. The CDR3 sequence: CASSAQGGLDEQYF. The CDR3 bases are TGTGCCAGCAGTGCACAGGGGGGGCTCGACGAGCAGTACTTC. The chain employs TRBV7-2 and TRBJ2-7; tentatively, D is TRBD1 (8 bases). CDR1 is SGHTA and CDR2 is FQGNSA in the germline V gene. The CDR3 length is 14 residues. Trimming cost V 6 bases and J 5 bases, with 17 bases left between them.

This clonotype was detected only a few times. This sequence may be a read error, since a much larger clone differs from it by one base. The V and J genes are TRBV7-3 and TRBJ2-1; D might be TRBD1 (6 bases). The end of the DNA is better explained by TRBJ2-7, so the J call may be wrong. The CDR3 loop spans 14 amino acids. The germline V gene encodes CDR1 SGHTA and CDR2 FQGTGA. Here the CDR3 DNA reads TGTGCCAGCAGCAAGACAGGATCCTACAATGAGCAGTACTTC. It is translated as CASSKTGSYNEQYF.

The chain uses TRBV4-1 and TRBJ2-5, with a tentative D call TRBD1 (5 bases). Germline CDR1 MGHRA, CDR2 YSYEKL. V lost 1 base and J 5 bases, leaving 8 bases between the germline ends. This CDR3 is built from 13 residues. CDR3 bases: TGCGCCAGCAGCCAAGGACAGTGGGAGACCCAGTACTTC. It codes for CASSQGQWETQYF.

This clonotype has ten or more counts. DNA of the CDR3: TGCAGTGCTCCCACGCTTTTGAAGGGGGAGACCCAGTACTTC. Residues: CSAPTLLKGETQYF. The V gene is TRBV20-1, the J gene TRBJ2-5; weak D call: TRBD1 (5 bases). The CDR3 consists of 14 residues. Trimming stripped 5 bases from V and 5 bases from J, with 18 bases between. CDR1 is DFQATT, CDR2 SNEGSKA, per germline (reference sequence).

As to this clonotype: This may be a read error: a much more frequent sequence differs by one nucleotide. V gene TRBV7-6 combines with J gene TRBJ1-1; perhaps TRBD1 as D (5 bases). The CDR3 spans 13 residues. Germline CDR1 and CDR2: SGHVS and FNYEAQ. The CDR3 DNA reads TGTTCCAGCAGCGGAGACAGTTACACTGAAGCTTTCTTT. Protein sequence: CSSSGDSYTEAFF.

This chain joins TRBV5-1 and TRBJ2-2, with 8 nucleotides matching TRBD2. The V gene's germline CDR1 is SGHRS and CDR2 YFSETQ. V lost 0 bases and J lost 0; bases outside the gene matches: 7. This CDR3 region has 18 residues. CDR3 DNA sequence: TGCGCCAGCAGCTTGGCCCACCAAGCGGGGGCGAACACCGGGGAGCTGTTTTTT. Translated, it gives CASSLAHQAGANTGELFF.

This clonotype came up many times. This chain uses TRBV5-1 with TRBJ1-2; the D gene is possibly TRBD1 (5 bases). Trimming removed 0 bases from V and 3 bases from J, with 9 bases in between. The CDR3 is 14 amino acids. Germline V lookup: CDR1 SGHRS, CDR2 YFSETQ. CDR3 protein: CASSLDGGDYGYTF. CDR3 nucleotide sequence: TGCGCCAGCAGCTTGGATGGAGGGGACTATGGCTACACCTTC.

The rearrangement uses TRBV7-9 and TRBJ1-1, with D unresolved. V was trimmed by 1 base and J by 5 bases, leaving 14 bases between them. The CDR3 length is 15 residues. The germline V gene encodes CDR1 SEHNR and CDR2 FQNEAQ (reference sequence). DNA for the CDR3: TGTGCCAGCAGCTTAGAGTTGGGGAGTGGTACTGAAGCTTTCTTT. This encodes CASSLELGSGTEAFF.

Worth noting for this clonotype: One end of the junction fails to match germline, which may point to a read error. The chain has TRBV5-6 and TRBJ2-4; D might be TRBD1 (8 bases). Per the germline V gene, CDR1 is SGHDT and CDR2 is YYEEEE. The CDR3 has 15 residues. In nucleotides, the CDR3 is TGTGCCAGCAGCTCGGACAGGGAGGGGAAAAACATTCAGTCCTTC. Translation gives CASSSDREGKNIQSF.

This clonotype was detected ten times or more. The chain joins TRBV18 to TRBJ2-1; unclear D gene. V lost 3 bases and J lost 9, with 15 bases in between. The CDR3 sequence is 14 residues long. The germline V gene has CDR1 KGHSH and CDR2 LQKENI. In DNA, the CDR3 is TGTGCCAGCTCACCGGCCGCGGTGGTGAGTGAGCAGTTCTTC. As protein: CASSPAAVVSEQFF.

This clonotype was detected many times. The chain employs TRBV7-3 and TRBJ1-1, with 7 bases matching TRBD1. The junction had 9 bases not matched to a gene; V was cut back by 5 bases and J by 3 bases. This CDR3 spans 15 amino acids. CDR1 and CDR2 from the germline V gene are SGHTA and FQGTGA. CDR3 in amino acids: CASSLTTGRDTEAFF. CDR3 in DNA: TGTGCCAGCAGCCTTACGACAGGGAGGGACACTGAAGCTTTCTTT. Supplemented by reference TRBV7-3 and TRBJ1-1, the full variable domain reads GAGVSQTPSNKVTEKGKYVELRCDPISGHTALYWYRQSLGQGPEFLIYFQGTGAADDSGLPNDRFFAVRPEGSVSTLKIQRTERGDSAVYLCASSLTTGRDTEAFFGQGTRLTVV.

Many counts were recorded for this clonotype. CDR3 region: CAISEFTGGRIGEQYF. CDR3 nucleotides: TGTGCCATCAGTGAGTTCACCGGGGGCCGGATTGGCGAGCAGTACTTC. This chain links TRBV10-3 with TRBJ2-7, with D perhaps matching TRBD1 or TRBD2 (6 bases each). Germline assignment: CDR1 ENHRY and CDR2 SYGVKD. This CDR3 comprises 16 residues. V was clipped by 1 base and J by 6 bases, with 19 bases between them.

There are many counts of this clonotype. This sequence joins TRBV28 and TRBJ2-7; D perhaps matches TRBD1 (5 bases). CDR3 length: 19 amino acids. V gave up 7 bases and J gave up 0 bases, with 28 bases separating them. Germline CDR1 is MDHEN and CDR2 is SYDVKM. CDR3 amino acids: CASNQAYLDSSPVSYEQYF. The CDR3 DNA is TGTGCCAGCAATCAGGCTTATCTTGACAGCTCCCCAGTCTCCTACGAGCAGTACTTC.

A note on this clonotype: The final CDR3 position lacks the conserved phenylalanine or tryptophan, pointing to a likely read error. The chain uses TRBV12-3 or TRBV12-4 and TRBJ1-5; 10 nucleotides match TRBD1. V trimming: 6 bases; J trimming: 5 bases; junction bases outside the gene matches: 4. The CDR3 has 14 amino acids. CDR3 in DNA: TGTGCCAGCAGGCTGGACAGGGGGGATCAGCCCCAGCATTTG. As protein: CASRLDRGDQPQHL.

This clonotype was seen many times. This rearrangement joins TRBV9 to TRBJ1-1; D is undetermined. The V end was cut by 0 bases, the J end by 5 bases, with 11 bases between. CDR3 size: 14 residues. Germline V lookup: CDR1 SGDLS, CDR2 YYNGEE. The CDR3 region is CASSVALRGTEAFF. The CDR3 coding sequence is TGTGCCAGCAGCGTAGCTCTACGGGGAACTGAAGCTTTCTTT.

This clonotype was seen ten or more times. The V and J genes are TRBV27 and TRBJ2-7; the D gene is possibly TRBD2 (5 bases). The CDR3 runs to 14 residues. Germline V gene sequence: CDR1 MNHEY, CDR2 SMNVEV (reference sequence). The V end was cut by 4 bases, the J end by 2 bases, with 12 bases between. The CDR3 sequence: CASSSPSQPYEQYF. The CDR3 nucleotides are TGTGCCAGCAGTTCCCCTAGCCAGCCCTACGAGCAGTACTTC.

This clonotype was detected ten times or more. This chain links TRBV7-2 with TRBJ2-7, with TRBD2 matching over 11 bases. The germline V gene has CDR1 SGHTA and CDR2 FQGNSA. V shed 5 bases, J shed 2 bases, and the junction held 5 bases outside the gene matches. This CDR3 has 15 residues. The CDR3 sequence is CASSPIAGGPYEQYF. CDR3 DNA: TGTGCCAGCAGCCCAATAGCGGGGGGGCCCTACGAGCAGTACTTC.

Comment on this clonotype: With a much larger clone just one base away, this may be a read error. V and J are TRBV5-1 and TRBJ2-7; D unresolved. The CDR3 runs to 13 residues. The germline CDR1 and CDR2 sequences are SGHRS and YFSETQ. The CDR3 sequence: CVSSLNGVVEQYF. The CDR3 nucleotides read TGCGTCAGCAGCTTGAATGGGGTTGTCGAGCAGTACTTC.

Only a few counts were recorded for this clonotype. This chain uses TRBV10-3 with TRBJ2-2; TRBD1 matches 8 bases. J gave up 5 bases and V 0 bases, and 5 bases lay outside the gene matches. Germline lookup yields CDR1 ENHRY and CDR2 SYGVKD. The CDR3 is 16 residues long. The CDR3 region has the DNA TGTGCCATCAGTGAGTCGATTGGGACAGGAACCGGGGAGCTGTTTTTT. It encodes CAISESIGTGTGELFF.

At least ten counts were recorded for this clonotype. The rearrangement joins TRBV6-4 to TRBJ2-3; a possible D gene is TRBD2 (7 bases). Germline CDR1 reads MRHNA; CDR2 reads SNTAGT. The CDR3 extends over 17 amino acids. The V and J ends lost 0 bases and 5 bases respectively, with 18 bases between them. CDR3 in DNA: TGTGCCAGCAGTGACTCCAAGGGGGGGGATTTCGGAGATACGCAGTATTTT. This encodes CASSDSKGGDFGDTQYF.

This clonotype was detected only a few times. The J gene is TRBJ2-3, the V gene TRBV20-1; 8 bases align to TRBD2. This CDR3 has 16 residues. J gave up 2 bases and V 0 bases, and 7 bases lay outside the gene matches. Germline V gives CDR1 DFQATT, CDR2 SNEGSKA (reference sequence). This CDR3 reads CSARDQGRGDTDTQYF. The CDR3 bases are TGCAGTGCTAGAGATCAAGGGCGGGGGGACACAGATACGCAGTATTTT.